The text below deals with one T cell receptor (beta chain). Clones were read by immunoSEQ multiplex PCR, and TCRdb kept only the in-frame ones, dropping some. This sample has some 290,000 clones, with 90% found just once. Trimming cost V 3 bases and J 4 bases; bases outside gene matches: 9. CDR1 is MNHEY and CDR2 is SMNVEV in the germline V gene (reference sequence). The CDR3 has 16 residues. This specimen belongs to a study of blood T cell repertoires in COVID-19. Source material: peripheral blood. The chain recombines TRBV27 with TRBJ2-1; TRBD1 aligns across 7 bases. This sequence originates from a young woman with COVID-19, enrolled during active disease. CDR3: CASSFIGAGGYNEQFF. In DNA, the CDR3 is TGTGCCAGCAGTTTTATTGGGGCAGGGGGATACAATGAGCAGTTCTTC.